This entry lists 20 T cell receptor beta chains sequenced from one sample in a study of vaccination effects on CD4 cells after COVID-19 (dated by TCRdb to 2021 to 2024). These receptors have no known antigen. After approximately 11 days of culture, CD4+ T cells were isolated with the EasySep CD4+ T cell isolation kit. Convalescent patients had PCR-confirmed SARS-CoV-2 infection between March and December 2020, before Alpha, Beta and Delta variants emerged in the United States. Two doses of either the BNT162b2 or the mRNA-1273 mRNA SARS-CoV-2 vaccine were administered to participants. The library was prepared using the immunoSEQ multiplex PCR assay. TCRdb re-hosts the immuneACCESS table, in-frame sequences only. Its copies lack some clones; in the studies checked, an unresolved V gene accounts for under half of them, and the cause for the rest is not known. This sample has tens of thousands of clones in its table, and less than 85% of those were observed once. 3% to 4% of the sample is held by the ten biggest clonotypes.

This material consisted of CD4+ T cells from PBMCs cultured without peptide, taken after COVID-19 vaccination. These receptors were collected from a human donor who had a prior SARS-CoV-2 infection.

The genes are TRBV3-1 (or the pseudogene TRBV3-2) and TRBJ1-3; the match to TRBD1 covers 8 bases. Unmatched junction bases numbered 10, after V lost 0 bases and J lost 0 bases. This CDR3 has 19 amino acids. CDR1 and CDR2 (germline): LGHDT, YNNKEL (reference sequence). The chain's CDR3 is CASSQDVLDRAFSGNTIYF. CDR3 DNA: TGTGCCAGCAGCCAAGATGTTTTGGACAGGGCCTTCTCTGGAAACACCATATATTTT.

A few counts support this clone. The rearrangement links TRBV5-1 to TRBJ2-7; 7 nucleotides agree with TRBD2. The CDR3 contains 14 residues. Germline V CDR1 and CDR2: SGHRS, YFSETQ. The V and J ends lost 3 bases and 2 bases, in that order; junction bases with no gene match: 5. CDR3 DNA: TGCGCCAGCAGCTCCGGGGGGAACACCTACGAGCAGTACTTC. Residues: CASSSGGNTYEQYF.

The chain employs TRBV3-1 (or the pseudogene TRBV3-2) and TRBJ1-2; D unclear. Germline V gene lookup returns CDR1 LGHDT and CDR2 YNNKEL (reference sequence). Trimming left V 6 bases short and J 2 bases short, with 10 bases between. The CDR3 runs 13 residues. CDR3 sequence (DNA): TGTGCCAGCAGACCAAACCTGAACTATGGCTACACCTTC. Translated: CASRPNLNYGYTF.

The chain recombines TRBV18 with TRBJ2-1, with D possibly TRBD1 on 6 matching bases. The CDR3 runs to 15 residues. Germline V CDR1 and CDR2: KGHSH, LQKENI. V was trimmed by 2 bases and J by 5 bases, leaving 13 bases between them. The DNA for the CDR3 is TGTGCCAGCTCACCAAGTCGGGACATCAACAATGAGCAGTTCTTC. This encodes CASSPSRDINNEQFF.

The chain employs TRBV7-2 and TRBJ2-7; 8 bases agree with TRBD2. V lost 5 bases, J lost 1 base, and 7 bases stayed unmatched. The CDR3 loop spans 15 amino acids. The germline V gene encodes CDR1 SGHTA and CDR2 FQGNSA. CDR3 bases: TGTGCCAGCAGCCGGGGGGGGGCCATTTCCTACGAGCAGTACTTC. It is translated as CASSRGGAISYEQYF.

The V gene is TRBV6-5, the J gene TRBJ2-1; no firm D call. The CDR3 is 15 amino acids. Germline V gene data show CDR1 as MNHEY and CDR2 as SVGAGI. V was clipped by 6 bases and J by 1 base, with 13 bases between them. CDR3 residues: CASSKRGGSYNEQFF. The CDR3 nucleotides are TGTGCCAGCAGCAAGAGAGGTGGGTCCTACAATGAGCAGTTCTTC.

The chain links TRBV18 to TRBJ2-3; 14 bases align to TRBD2. From germline, CDR1 is KGHSH and CDR2 LQKENI. This CDR3 has 17 amino acids. The V and J ends lost 3 bases and 2 bases, in that order; junction bases with no gene match: 4. CDR3: CASSPRTSGGLTDTQYF. CDR3 coding DNA: TGTGCCAGCTCACCCCGGACTAGCGGGGGGCTCACAGATACGCAGTATTTT.

The chain uses TRBV23-1 and TRBJ2-7; 8 bases line up with TRBD1. TRBV23-1 is annotated as an ORF whose role is uncertain. The CDR3 has 14 amino acids. The V segment lost 7 bases and the J segment 4 bases; nucleotides outside the gene matches: 9. The CDR3: CASTSRDRSYEQYF. For the CDR3, the DNA is TGCGCCAGCACTTCGCGGGACAGGAGTTACGAGCAGTACTTC.

The chain joins TRBV5-1 to TRBJ2-1; 7 nucleotides match TRBD1. The germline gives CDR1 SGHRS, CDR2 YFSETQ. CDR3 length equals 15 residues. J lost 5 bases, V lost 5 bases, and 10 bases had no gene match. The CDR3 protein is CASSFRQGPNNEQFF. The CDR3 DNA reads as TGCGCCAGCAGTTTCCGACAGGGACCCAACAATGAGCAGTTCTTC.

This rearrangement joins TRBV5-1 to TRBJ1-3; D not certain. Trimming cost V 1 base and J 0 bases, with 5 bases left between them. The CDR3 runs to 14 residues. The germline V gene has CDR1 SGHRS and CDR2 YFSETQ. CDR3 sequence (DNA): TGCGCCAGCAGCTTGACAGTCTCTGGAAACACCATATATTTT. It is translated as CASSLTVSGNTIYF.

This clone occurred a few times. V and J are TRBV7-2 and TRBJ1-2, with 7 bases matching TRBD1. The CDR3 extends over 15 amino acids. Germline-derived CDR1 and CDR2 are SGHTA and FQGNSA. The trim removed 5 bases at V and 4 bases at J, leaving 10 bases unmatched. The CDR3 bases are TGTGCCAGCAGCCCACGGAGGGGGCAAGGCTATGGCTACACCTTC. This gives the protein CASSPRRGQGYGYTF.

The chain links TRBV7-2 to TRBJ2-5; D gene uncertain. Trimming shortened V by 1 base and J by 9 bases, and 6 bases separated the two germline ends. Germline lookup yields CDR1 SGHTA and CDR2 FQGNSA. The CDR3 loop spans 11 amino acids. CDR3 residues: CASSLVEAQYF. CDR3 in DNA: TGTGCCAGCAGCTTAGTTGAGGCCCAGTACTTC. The whole variable domain, filled in from reference TRBV7-2 and TRBJ2-5, reads GAGVSQSPSNKVTEKGKDVELRCDPISGHTALYWYRQSLGQGLEFLIYFQGNSAPDKSGLPSDRFSAERTGGSVSTLTIQRTQQEDSAVYLCASSLVEAQYFGPGTRLLVL.

The rearrangement uses TRBV5-4 and TRBJ2-3, with TRBD2 matching over 13 bases. The CDR3 spans 17 residues. Unmatched junction bases numbered 5, after V lost 0 bases and J lost 4 bases. CDR1 and CDR2 from the germline V gene are SGHNT and YYREEE (reference sequence). CDR3: CASSLVTSGRWSDTQYF. As DNA, the CDR3 is TGTGCCAGCAGCTTGGTGACTAGCGGGAGGTGGTCAGATACGCAGTATTTT.

The DNA of the CDR3 is TGTGCCAGCAGCGCCAATGGAAACACCATATATTTT. Its translation is CASSANGNTIYF. The chain is built from TRBV2 and TRBJ1-3; D remains ambiguous. This CDR3 has 12 residues. Germline assignment: CDR1 SNHLY and CDR2 FYNNEI. Trimming took 6 bases from V and 3 from J, leaving 6 bases between them.

The genes are TRBV2 and TRBJ1-2, with a possible D match to TRBD1 (5 bases). The CDR3 contains 14 residues. The ends were cut back, 4 bases at V and 8 bases at J, with 17 bases in the middle. Germline values: CDR1 SNHLY, CDR2 FYNNEI. Here the CDR3 DNA reads TGTGCCAGCAGTGCATTGGAAGGACATGTCGGCTACACCTTC. Amino acid sequence: CASSALEGHVGYTF.

In this sample, this clone turned up once. The rearrangement joins TRBV18 to TRBJ2-1, with D perhaps matching TRBD2 (6 bases). Deletions cut 2 bases from V and 0 bases from J, with 14 bases between. This CDR3 has 17 residues. Per germline, CDR1 KGHSH and CDR2 LQKENI. The CDR3 DNA is TGTGCCAGCTCACCAAGTCTAGCGCTTAGCTCCTACAATGAGCAGTTCTTC. Translation: CASSPSLALSSYNEQFF.

The chain joins TRBV11-2 to TRBJ1-4; tentative D call: TRBD1 (6 bases). V gave up 2 bases and J gave up 0 bases, with 10 bases separating them. This CDR3 spans 16 amino acids. The germline CDR1 and CDR2 sequences are SGHAT and FQNNGV. DNA of the CDR3: TGTGCCAGCAGCTTACTGGGGGCGGCAACTAATGAAAAACTGTTTTTT. Protein: CASSLLGAATNEKLFF. Using reference TRBV11-2 and TRBJ1-4 for the parts outside the CDR3, the full variable domain is EAGVAQSPRYKIIEKRQSVAFWCNPISGHATLYWYQQILGQGPKLLIQFQNNGVVDDSQLPKDRFSAERLKGVDSTLKIQPAKLEDSAVYLCASSLLGAATNEKLFFGSGTQLSVL.

The V gene is TRBV6-1, the J gene TRBJ2-7, with no clear D. Germline assignment: CDR1 MNHNS and CDR2 SASEGT. This CDR3 is built from 13 residues. Deletions cut 0 bases from V and 7 bases from J, with 10 bases between. CDR3 sequence: CASSEARPGEQYF. In DNA, the CDR3 is TGTGCCAGCAGTGAAGCACGTCCTGGGGAGCAGTACTTC.

This chain links TRBV2 with TRBJ1-1; the D is unclear. The CDR3 has 14 residues. Germline CDR1 and CDR2: SNHLY and FYNNEI. V lost 6 bases and J 1 base, leaving 12 bases between the germline ends. The CDR3 coding sequence is TGTGCCAGCAGAGGCGACGCATGGAACACTGAAGCTTTCTTT. Translated, it gives CASRGDAWNTEAFF.

This clone has just a few counts. V usage is TRBV20-1 and J usage is TRBJ1-2, with 7 bases lining up with TRBD1. Germline V gene data show CDR1 as DFQATT and CDR2 as SNEGSKA (reference sequence). The trim removed 6 bases at V and 5 bases at J, leaving 3 bases unmatched. This CDR3 has 11 amino acids. In nucleotides, the CDR3 is TGCAGTGCCCAACAGGGGTATGGCTACACCTTC. It yields the protein CSAQQGYGYTF.